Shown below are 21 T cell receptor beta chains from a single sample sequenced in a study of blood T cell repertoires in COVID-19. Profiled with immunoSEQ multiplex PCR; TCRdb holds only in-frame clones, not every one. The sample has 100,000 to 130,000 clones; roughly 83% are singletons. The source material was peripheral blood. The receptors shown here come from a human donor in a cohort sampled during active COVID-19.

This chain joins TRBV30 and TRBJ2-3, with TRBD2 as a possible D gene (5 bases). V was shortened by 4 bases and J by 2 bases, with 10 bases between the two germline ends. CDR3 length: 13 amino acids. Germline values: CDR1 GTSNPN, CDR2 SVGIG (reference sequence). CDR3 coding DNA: TGTGCCTGGACCTTCGGGGTCACAGATACGCAGTATTTT. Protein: CAWTFGVTDTQYF. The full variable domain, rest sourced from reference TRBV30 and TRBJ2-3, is SQTIHQWPATLVQPVGSPLSLECTVEGTSNPNLYWYRQAAGRGLQLLFYSVGIGQISSEVPQNLSASRPQDRQFILSSKKLLLSDSGFYLCAWTFGVTDTQYFGPGTRLTVL.

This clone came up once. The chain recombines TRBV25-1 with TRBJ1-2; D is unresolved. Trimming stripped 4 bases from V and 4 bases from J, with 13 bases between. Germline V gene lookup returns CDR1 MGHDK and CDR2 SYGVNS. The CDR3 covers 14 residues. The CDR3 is CASSGQPVGYGYTF. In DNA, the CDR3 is TGTGCCAGCAGTGGACAACCGGTCGGCTATGGCTACACCTTC.

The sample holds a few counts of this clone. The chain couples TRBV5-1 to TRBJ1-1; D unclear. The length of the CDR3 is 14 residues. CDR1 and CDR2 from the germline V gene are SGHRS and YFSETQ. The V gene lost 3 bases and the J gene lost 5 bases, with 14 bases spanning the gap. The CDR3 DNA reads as TGCGCCAGCAGCTCGCAGGAAGAGGGAACTGAAGCTTTCTTT. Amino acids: CASSSQEEGTEAFF.

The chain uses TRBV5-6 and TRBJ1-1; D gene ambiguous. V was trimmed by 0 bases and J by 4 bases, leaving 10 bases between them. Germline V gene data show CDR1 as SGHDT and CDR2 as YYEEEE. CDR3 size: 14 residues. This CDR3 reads CASSLVSGSTEAFF. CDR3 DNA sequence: TGTGCCAGCAGCTTGGTTTCGGGGAGCACTGAAGCTTTCTTT.

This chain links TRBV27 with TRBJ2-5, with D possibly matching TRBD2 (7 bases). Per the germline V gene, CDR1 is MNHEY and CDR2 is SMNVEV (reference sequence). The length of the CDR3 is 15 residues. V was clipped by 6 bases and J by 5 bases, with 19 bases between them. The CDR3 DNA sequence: TGTGCCAGCAGCCCCATTCGGGGGGCCCAGGAGACCCAGTACTTC. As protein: CASSPIRGAQETQYF.

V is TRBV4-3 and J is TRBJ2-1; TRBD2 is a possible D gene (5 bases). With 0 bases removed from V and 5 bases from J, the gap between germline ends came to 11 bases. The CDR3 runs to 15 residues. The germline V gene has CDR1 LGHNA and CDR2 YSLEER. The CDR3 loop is CASSQDGRTNNEQFF. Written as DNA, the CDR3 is TGCGCCAGCAGCCAAGATGGGAGAACGAACAATGAGCAGTTCTTC.

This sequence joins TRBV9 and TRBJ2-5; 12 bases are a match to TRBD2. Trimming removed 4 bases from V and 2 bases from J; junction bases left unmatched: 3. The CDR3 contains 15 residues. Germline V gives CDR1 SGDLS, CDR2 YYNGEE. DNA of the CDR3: TGTGCCAGCAGCCATACTAGCGGGAGGCAAGAGACCCAGTACTTC. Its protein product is CASSHTSGRQETQYF.

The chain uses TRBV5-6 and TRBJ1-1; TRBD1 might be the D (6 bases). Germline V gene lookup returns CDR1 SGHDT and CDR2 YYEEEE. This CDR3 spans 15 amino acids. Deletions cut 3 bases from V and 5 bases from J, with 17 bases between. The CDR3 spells CASSSVGARSTEAFF. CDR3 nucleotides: TGTGCCAGCAGCTCCGTGGGGGCGCGATCAACTGAAGCTTTCTTT.

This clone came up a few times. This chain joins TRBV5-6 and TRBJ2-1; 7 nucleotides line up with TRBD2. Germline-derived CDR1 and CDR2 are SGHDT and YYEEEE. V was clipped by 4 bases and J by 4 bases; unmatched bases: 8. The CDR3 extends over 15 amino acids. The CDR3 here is CASSQTSWPYNEQFF. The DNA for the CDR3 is TGTGCCAGCAGCCAGACTAGCTGGCCTTACAATGAGCAGTTCTTC.

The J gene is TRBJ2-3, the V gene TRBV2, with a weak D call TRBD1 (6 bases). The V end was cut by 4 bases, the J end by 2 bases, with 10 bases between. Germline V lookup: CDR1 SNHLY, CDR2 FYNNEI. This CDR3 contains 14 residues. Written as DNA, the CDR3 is TGTGCCAGCAGTGTGAACAGGGTCACAGATACGCAGTATTTT. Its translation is CASSVNRVTDTQYF.

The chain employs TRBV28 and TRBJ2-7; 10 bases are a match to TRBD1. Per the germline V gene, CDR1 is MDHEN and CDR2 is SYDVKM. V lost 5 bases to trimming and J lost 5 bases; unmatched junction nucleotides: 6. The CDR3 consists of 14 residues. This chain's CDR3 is CASSRQGARHEQYV. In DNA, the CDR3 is TGTGCCAGCAGTCGACAGGGGGCACGGCACGAGCAGTACGTC.

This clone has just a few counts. DNA for the CDR3: TGTGCCACCTACTGGAGGAGGAGTCGAGGCTATGGCTACACCTTC. This sequence encodes CATYWRRSRGYGYTF. The chain employs TRBV15 and TRBJ1-2; D is undetermined. Germline CDR1 and CDR2: LNHNV and YYDKDF (reference sequence). This CDR3 spans 15 amino acids. Between the trimmed V and J ends, which lost 8 bases and 4 bases, there was a span of 20 bases.

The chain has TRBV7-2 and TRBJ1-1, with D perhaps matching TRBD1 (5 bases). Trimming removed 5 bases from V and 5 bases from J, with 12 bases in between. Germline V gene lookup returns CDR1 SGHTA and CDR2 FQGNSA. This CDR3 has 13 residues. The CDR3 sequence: CASSRQSPTEAFF. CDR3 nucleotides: TGTGCCAGCAGCCGACAGTCGCCGACTGAAGCTTTCTTT.

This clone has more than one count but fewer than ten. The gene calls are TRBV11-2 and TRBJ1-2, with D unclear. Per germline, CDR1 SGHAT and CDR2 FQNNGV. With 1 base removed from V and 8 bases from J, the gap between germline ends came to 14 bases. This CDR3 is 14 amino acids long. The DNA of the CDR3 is TGTGCCAGCAGCTTAGGTGCCAGTATGCTCGGCTACACCTTC. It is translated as CASSLGASMLGYTF. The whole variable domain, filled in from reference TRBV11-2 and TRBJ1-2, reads EAGVAQSPRYKIIEKRQSVAFWCNPISGHATLYWYQQILGQGPKLLIQFQNNGVVDDSQLPKDRFSAERLKGVDSTLKIQPAKLEDSAVYLCASSLGASMLGYTFGSGTRLTVV.

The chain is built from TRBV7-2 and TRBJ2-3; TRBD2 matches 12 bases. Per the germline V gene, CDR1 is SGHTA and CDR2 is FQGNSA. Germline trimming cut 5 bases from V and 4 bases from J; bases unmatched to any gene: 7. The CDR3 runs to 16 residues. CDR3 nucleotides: TGTGCCAGCAGCATCGGACTAGCGGGAAACGCAGATACGCAGTATTTT. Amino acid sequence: CASSIGLAGNADTQYF.

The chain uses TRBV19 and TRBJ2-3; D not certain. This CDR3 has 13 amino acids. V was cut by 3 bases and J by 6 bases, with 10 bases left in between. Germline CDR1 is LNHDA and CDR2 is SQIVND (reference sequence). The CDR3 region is CASSMTSRDTQYF. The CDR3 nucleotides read TGTGCCAGTAGTATGACCAGCAGGGATACGCAGTATTTT.

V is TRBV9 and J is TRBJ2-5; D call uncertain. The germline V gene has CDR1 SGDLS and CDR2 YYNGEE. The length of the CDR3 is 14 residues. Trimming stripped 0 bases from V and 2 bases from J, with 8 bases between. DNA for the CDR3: TGTGCCAGCAGCGTAGAGGCGGTACAAGAGACCCAGTACTTC. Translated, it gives CASSVEAVQETQYF.

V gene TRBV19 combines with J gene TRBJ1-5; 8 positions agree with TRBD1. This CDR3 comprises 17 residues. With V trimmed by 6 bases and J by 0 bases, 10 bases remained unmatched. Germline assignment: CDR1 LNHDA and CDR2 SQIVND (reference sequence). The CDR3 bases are TGTGCCAGTAGCGCTGACAGGGGAGCTTATAGCAATCAGCCCCAGCATTTT. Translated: CASSADRGAYSNQPQHF.

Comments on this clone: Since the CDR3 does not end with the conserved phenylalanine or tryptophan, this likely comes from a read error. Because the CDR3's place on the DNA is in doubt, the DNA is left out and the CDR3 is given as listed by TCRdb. The CDR3 reads CASSRAPP. The chain has TRBV3-1 (or the pseudogene TRBV3-2) and TRBJ2-4; no check of the table's D call, TRBD2, against the DNA was made. Per the germline V gene, CDR1 is LGHDT and CDR2 is YNNKEL (reference sequence). The CDR3 has 8 residues if both end residues are counted.

The CDR3 coding sequence is TGTGCCAGCAGTTTAGTAGCCCCAACGAACACTGAAGCTTTCTTT. This translates into CASSLVAPTNTEAFF. The V gene is TRBV27, the J gene TRBJ1-1; no clear D. The CDR3 extends over 15 amino acids. The germline gives CDR1 MNHEY, CDR2 SMNVEV (reference sequence). The ends were cut back, 2 bases at V and 1 base at J, with 11 bases in the middle.

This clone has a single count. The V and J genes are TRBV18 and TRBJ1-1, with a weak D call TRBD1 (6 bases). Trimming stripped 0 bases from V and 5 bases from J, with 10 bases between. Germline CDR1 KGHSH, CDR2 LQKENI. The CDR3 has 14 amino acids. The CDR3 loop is CASSPPGARTEAFF. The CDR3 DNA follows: TGTGCCAGCTCACCACCGGGGGCCCGGACTGAAGCTTTCTTT.